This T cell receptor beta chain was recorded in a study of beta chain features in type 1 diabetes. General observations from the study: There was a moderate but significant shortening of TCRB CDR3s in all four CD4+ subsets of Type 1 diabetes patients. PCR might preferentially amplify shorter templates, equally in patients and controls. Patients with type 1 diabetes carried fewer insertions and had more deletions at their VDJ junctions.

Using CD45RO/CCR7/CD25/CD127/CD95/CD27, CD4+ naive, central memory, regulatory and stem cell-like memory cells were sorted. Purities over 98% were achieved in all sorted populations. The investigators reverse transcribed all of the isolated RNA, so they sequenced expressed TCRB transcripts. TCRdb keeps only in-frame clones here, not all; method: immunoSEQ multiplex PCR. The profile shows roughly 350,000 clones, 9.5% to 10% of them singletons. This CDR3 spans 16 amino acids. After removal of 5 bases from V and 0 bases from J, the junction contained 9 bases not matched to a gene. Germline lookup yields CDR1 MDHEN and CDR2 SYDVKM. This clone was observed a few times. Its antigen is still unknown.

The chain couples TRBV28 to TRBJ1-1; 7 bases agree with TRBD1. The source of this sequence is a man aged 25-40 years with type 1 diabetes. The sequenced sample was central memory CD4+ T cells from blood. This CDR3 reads CASSPWDSAMNTEAFF. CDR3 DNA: TGTGCCAGCAGTCCGTGGGACAGCGCTATGAACACTGAAGCTTTCTTT.